These 13 T cell receptor beta chains were sequenced from one sample in a study of T cell responses to AZD1222 COVID-19 vaccine. Libraries were prepared by immunoSEQ multiplex PCR; TCRdb keeps only in-frame clonotypes and omits some of them. The data hold tens of thousands of clones, with about 83% observed a single time. This material consisted of peripheral blood, taken on day 0 of AZD1222 vaccination. These receptors came from an adult in good health.

V and J are TRBV28 and TRBJ2-3; the D gene is possibly TRBD2 (6 bases). Germline CDR1 is MDHEN and CDR2 is SYDVKM. The CDR3 spans 16 residues. V lost 3 bases and J lost 0, with 13 bases in between. DNA for the CDR3: TGTGCCAGCAGTTTGGCCGGGGCGGGAAGCACAGATACGCAGTATTTT. Protein sequence: CASSLAGAGSTDTQYF. Complete variable domain (other parts from reference TRBV28 and TRBJ2-3): DVKVTQSSRYLVKRTGEKVFLECVQDMDHENMFWYRQDPGLGLRLIYFSYDVKMKEKGDIPEGYSVSREKKERFSLILESASTNQTSMYLCASSLAGAGSTDTQYFGPGTRLTVL.

This chain joins TRBV28 and TRBJ1-1; maybe TRBD1 (6 bases). This CDR3 region has 15 residues. Germline lookup yields CDR1 MDHEN and CDR2 SYDVKM. Trimming took off 1 base at V and 4 bases at J, with 13 bases between the two ends. The CDR3 nucleotides are TGTGCCAGCAGTTTATCAAAAGGGGGTATCACTGAAGCTTTCTTT. It specifies CASSLSKGGITEAFF.

The DNA for the CDR3 is TGTGCCAGCAGCGCCATTGAGAGAACTAACTATGGCTACACCTTC. Its translation is CASSAIERTNYGYTF. The chain employs TRBV6-2 or TRBV6-3 and TRBJ1-2; D remains ambiguous. The CDR3 is 15 residues long. Germline values: CDR1 MNHEY, CDR2 SVGEGT. Trimming left V 6 bases short and J 0 bases short, with 14 bases between.

This clone was found a few times. The chain combines TRBV4-1 with TRBJ1-1; 7 bases are shared with TRBD1. The CDR3 length is 15 residues. Germline V gene sequence: CDR1 MGHRA, CDR2 YSYEKL. V was clipped by 4 bases and J by 1 base; unmatched bases: 6. Here the CDR3 reads CASSLGGRGNTEAFF. CDR3 in DNA: TGCGCCAGCAGCCTAGGGGGCCGAGGGAACACTGAAGCTTTCTTT.

The chain recombines TRBV3-1 (or the pseudogene TRBV3-2) with TRBJ2-6, with D unclear. V was shortened by 5 bases and J by 3 bases, with 8 bases between the two germline ends. The CDR3 has 14 amino acids. Germline lookup yields CDR1 LGHDT and CDR2 YNNKEL (reference sequence). CDR3 residues: CASSSSSGANVLTF. Here the CDR3 DNA reads TGTGCCAGCAGCTCCTCCAGTGGGGCCAACGTCCTGACTTTC.

The chain links TRBV5-1 to TRBJ2-3; no clear D. The germline CDR1 and CDR2 sequences are SGHRS and YFSETQ. The CDR3 is 18 residues long. V lost 0 bases, J lost 3 bases, and 20 bases lay in between. CDR3 in DNA: TGCGCCAGCAGCTTGGAAGGTCGAGAGCTACTTGGGACAGATACGCAGTATTTT. As protein: CASSLEGRELLGTDTQYF.

This chain joins TRBV11-3 and TRBJ2-2; D gene ambiguous. This CDR3 contains 14 residues. Germline V gives CDR1 SGHNT, CDR2 YENEEA. Trimming cost V 5 bases and J 6 bases, with 13 bases left between them. CDR3 nucleotide sequence: TGTGCCAGCAGCCCCGCCCCCCCGGCCGGGGAGCTGTTTTTT. It encodes CASSPAPPAGELFF.

This clone is a singleton in its sample. J is TRBJ1-1 and V is TRBV2; D is uncertain. CDR1 and CDR2 (germline): SNHLY, FYNNEI. The CDR3 length is 14 residues. V lost 0 bases and J lost 1, with 6 bases in between. The CDR3 here is CASSEAAGNTEAFF. The CDR3 DNA reads as TGTGCCAGCAGTGAAGCGGCCGGGAACACTGAAGCTTTCTTT.

The chain recombines TRBV5-4 with TRBJ2-7; D is undetermined. V shed 2 bases and J shed 2 bases, with 8 bases lying between them. Germline assignment: CDR1 SGHNT and CDR2 YYREEE (reference sequence). The CDR3 totals 13 residues. The CDR3 loop reads CASSLDGAYEQYF. CDR3 sequence (DNA): TGTGCCAGCAGCTTAGATGGAGCCTACGAGCAGTACTTC.

This sequence joins TRBV5-1 and TRBJ2-2; a possible D gene is TRBD1 (6 bases). Looked up from germline, CDR1 is SGHRS and CDR2 is YFSETQ. CDR3 size: 15 residues. V lost 0 bases and J 3 bases, leaving 9 bases between the germline ends. CDR3 region: CASSLGRGHTGELFF. Here the CDR3 DNA reads TGCGCCAGCAGCTTGGGCAGGGGCCACACCGGGGAGCTGTTTTTT.

The V and J genes are TRBV16 and TRBJ1-2; D gene ambiguous. V was trimmed by 4 bases and J by 4 bases, leaving 16 bases between them. The CDR3 length is 15 residues. The germline V gene encodes CDR1 KGHSY and CDR2 FQNENV. CDR3 DNA sequence: TGTGCCAGCAGCCCCTCCCAGGCGGCCTCCTATGGCTACACCTTC. Amino acids: CASSPSQAASYGYTF.

The CDR3 DNA sequence: TGTGCCAGCAGTCCTGAATATGGTCCCTACGAGCAGTACTTC. Translating gives CASSPEYGPYEQYF. The V gene is TRBV6-5, the J gene TRBJ2-7; no firm D call. This CDR3 comprises 14 residues. V was cut by 5 bases and J by 2 bases, with 13 bases left in between. Germline assignment: CDR1 MNHEY and CDR2 SVGAGI.

This chain uses TRBV6-5 with TRBJ1-2, with 11 bases matching TRBD1. The CDR3 loop spans 16 amino acids. The V gene's germline CDR1 is MNHEY and CDR2 SVGAGI. V shed 0 bases, J shed 8 bases, and the junction held 8 bases outside the gene matches. CDR3 loop: CASSYSRGQGAGGYTF. In nucleotides, the CDR3 is TGTGCCAGCAGTTACTCGAGAGGACAGGGGGCAGGAGGCTACACCTTC.